Here is one T cell receptor beta chain with its context. CDR3 length: 14 residues. The germline gives CDR1 SGHRS, CDR2 YFSETQ. Trimming pared 0 bases from V and 5 bases from J, leaving 12 bases between. This specimen belongs to a study of blood T cell repertoires in COVID-19. Looking at the study overall: T cells, B-cell-depleted T cells, or PBMCs provided the cDNA or gDNA that served as material.

It was during active infection that Seattle patients were enrolled and then longitudinally followed. In the study's own analysis: Reference gene primer amplification gave nucleated cell count estimates. The table came from immunoSEQ multiplex PCR; TCRdb's copy has only in-frame clones and leaves some out. That table supplies the V and J calls and clone size; D and trimming were determined from the DNA. The sample consists of about 350,000 clones, approximately 89% of them appearing once. The rearrangement links TRBV5-1 to TRBJ2-7; D call uncertain. Sequences were obtained from peripheral blood. This TCR derives from a woman aged 55-70 years with COVID-19, enrolled during active disease. The DNA for the CDR3 is TGCGCCAGCAGCTTGGTGGTGGGCCAACACGAGCAGTACTTC. Translation: CASSLVVGQHEQYF.